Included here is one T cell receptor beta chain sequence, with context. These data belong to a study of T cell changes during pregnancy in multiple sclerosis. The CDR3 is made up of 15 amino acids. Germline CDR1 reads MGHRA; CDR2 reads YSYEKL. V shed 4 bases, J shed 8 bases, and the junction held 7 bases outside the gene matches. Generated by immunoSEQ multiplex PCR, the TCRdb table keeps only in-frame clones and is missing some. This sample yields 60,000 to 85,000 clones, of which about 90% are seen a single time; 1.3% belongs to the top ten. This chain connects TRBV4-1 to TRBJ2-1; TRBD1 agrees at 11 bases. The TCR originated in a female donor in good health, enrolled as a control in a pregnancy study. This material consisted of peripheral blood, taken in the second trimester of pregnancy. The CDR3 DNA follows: TGCGCCAGCAGCCTCTTGGGACAGGGGGACTATGAGCAGTTCTTC. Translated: CASSLLGQGDYEQFF.